The subject of this entry is one T cell receptor (beta chain). This entry belongs to a study of regulatory and conventional T cells in RAG deficiency. The method was immunoSEQ multiplex PCR; TCRdb's version includes in-frame clones alone and lacks a portion of them. Counted here are about 6,100 clones, just under 95% occurring once; the ten biggest clones make up under 50%. Germline V gene lookup returns CDR1 SGDLS and CDR2 YYNGEE. The germline V and J ends were trimmed by 4 bases and 1 base, with 7 bases remaining between them. The CDR3 loop spans 13 amino acids. The specimen was CD8+ T cells sorted from blood. This receptor was obtained from a human donor with RAG deficiency presenting as severe combined immunodeficiency. The chain links TRBV9 to TRBJ2-3, with D tentatively TRBD1 (6 bases). CDR3 sequence (DNA): TGTGCCAGCAGCCACAGGGGCACAGATACGCAGTATTTT. Translated, it gives CASSHRGTDTQYF.